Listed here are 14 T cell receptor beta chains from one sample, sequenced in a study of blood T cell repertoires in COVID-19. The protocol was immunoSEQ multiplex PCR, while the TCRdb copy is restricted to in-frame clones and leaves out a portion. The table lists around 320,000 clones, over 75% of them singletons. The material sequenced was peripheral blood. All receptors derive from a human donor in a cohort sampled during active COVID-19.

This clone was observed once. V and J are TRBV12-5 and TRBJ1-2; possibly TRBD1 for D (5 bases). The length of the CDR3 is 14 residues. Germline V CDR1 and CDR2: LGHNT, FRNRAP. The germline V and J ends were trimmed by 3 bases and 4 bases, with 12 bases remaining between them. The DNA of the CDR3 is TGTGCTAGTGGTTTCGACGGGGGGGGCTATGGCTACACCTTC. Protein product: CASGFDGGGYGYTF.

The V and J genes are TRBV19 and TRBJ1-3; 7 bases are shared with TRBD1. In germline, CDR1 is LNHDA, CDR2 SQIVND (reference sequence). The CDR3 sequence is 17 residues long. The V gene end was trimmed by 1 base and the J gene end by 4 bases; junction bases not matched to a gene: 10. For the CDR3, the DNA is TGTGCCAGTAGTATAGCCCCCCCCGGGACAGAAGGAAACACCATATATTTT. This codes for CASSIAPPGTEGNTIYF.

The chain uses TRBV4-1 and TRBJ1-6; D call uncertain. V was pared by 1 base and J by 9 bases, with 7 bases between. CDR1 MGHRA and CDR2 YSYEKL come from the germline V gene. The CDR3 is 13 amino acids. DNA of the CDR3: TGCGCCAGCAGCCAAGTTGCGGCTTCACCCCTCCACTTT. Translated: CASSQVAASPLHF.

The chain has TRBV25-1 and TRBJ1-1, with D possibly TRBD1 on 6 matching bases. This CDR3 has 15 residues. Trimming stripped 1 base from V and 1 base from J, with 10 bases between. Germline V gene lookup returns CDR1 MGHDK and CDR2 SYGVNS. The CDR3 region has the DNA TGTGCCAGCAGTGAATCCCGCAGGGGGAACACTGAAGCTTTCTTT. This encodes CASSESRRGNTEAFF.

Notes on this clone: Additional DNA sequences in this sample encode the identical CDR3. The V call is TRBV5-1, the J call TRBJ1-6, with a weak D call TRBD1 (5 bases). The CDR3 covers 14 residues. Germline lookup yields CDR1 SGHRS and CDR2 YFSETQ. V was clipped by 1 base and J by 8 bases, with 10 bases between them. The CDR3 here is CASSLTGVDSPLHF. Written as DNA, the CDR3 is TGCGCCAGCAGCTTGACAGGAGTGGATTCACCCCTCCACTTT.

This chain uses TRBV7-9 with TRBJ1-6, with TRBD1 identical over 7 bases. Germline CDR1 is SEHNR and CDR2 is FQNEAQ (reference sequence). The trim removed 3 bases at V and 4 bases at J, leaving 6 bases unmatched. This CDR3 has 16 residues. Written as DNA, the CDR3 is TGTGCCAGCAGCTTCCCGACAGGGCCTTATAATTCACCCCTCCACTTT. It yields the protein CASSFPTGPYNSPLHF.

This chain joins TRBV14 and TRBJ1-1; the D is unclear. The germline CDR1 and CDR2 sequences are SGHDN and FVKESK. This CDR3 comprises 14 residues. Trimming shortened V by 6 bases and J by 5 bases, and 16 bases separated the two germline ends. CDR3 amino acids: CASRPWESSTEAFF. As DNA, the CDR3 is TGTGCCAGCAGACCCTGGGAGAGCTCAACTGAAGCTTTCTTT.

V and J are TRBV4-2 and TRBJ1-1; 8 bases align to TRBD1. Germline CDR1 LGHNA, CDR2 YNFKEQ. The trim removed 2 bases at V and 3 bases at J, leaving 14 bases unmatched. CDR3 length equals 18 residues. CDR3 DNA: TGTGCCAGCAGCCAATTTCCGACAGGGGCAGAATGGTACACTGAAGCTTTCTTT. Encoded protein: CASSQFPTGAEWYTEAFF.

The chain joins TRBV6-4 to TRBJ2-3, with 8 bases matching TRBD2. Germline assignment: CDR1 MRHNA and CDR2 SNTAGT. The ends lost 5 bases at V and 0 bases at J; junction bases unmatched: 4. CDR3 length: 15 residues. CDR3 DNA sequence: TGTGCCAGCAGTTTTAGCGGGGCTAGCACAGATACGCAGTATTTT. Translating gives CASSFSGASTDTQYF.

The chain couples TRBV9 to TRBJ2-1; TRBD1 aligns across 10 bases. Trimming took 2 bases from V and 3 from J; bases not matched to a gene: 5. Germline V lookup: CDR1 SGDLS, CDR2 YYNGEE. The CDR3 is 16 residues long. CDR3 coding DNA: TGTGCCAGCAGCGTCGGGGACAGGGGTAACTACAATGAGCAGTTCTTC. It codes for CASSVGDRGNYNEQFF.

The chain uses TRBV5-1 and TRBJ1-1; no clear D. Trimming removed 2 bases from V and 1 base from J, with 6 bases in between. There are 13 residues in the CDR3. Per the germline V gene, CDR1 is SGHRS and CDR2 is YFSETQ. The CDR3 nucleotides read TGCGCCAGCAGCTTCTATACGAACACTGAAGCTTTCTTT. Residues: CASSFYTNTEAFF.

The CDR3 spells CASSQVGLGAYEQYF. In nucleotides, the CDR3 is TGTGCCAGCAGCCAAGTTGGTTTAGGGGCCTACGAGCAGTACTTC. The V and J genes are TRBV3-1 (or the pseudogene TRBV3-2) and TRBJ2-7; tentatively, D is TRBD1 (5 bases). The CDR3 spans 15 residues. CDR1 is LGHDT and CDR2 is YNNKEL in the germline V gene (reference sequence). Between the trimmed V and J ends, which lost 1 base and 2 bases, there was a span of 12 bases.

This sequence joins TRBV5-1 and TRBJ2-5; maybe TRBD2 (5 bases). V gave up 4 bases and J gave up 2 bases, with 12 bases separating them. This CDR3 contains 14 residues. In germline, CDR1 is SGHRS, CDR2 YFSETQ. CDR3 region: CASSPDREQETQYF. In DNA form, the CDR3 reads TGCGCCAGCAGCCCGGACCGGGAACAAGAGACCCAGTACTTC.

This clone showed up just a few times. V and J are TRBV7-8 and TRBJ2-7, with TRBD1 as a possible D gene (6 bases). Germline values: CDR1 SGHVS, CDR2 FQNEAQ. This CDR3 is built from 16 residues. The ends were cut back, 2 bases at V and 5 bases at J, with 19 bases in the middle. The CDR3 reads CASSLPSGTLGNEQYF. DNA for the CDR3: TGTGCCAGCAGCTTACCATCCGGGACACTGGGCAACGAGCAGTACTTC.